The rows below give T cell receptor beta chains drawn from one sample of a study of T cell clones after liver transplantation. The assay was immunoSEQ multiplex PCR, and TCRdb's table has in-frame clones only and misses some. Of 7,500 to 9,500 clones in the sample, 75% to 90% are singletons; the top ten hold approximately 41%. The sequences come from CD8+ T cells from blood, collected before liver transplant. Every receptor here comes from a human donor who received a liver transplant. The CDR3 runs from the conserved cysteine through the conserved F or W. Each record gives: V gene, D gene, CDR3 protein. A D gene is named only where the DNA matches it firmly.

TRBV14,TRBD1,CASSQVGDAGGTYEQYF
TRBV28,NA,CASSLAVLVEETQYF
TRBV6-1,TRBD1,CASSPQGPANEKLFF
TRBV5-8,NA,CASTPGGRITYEQYF
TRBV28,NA,CASSLSEGGGSYGYTF
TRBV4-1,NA,CASSRGTLSGNTIYF
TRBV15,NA,CATSKEHTGELFF
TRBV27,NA,CASSFPFRNTIYF
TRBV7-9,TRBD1,CASSTLRTGDNYEQYF
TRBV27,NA,CASRLTGSADGYTF
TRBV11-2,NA,CASSLDWSVEAFF
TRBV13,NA,CASIGLNTDTQYF
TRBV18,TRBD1,CASSPGQGANEKLFF
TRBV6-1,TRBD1,CASSGMDRENQPQHF
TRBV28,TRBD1,CASSRTGADYNEQFF
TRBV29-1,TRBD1,CSVEYSIGTGGTYNEQFF
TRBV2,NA,CATKEGGYNEQFF
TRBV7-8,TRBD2,CASSLFSGGGSYNEQFF